The 20 T cell receptor beta chains reported below all come from one sample, sequenced in a study of technical replicates of blood from several donors. Sequencing was performed with immunoSEQ multiplex PCR; in TCRdb, only in-frame clones are kept and a portion is missing. This sample has more than 80,000 clones, with about 96% found just once. Sequenced input: T cells isolated from PBMCs. These TCRs come from a human donor in good health.

V is TRBV6-5 and J is TRBJ1-2; 9 bases align to TRBD1. CDR1 is MNHEY and CDR2 is SVGAGI in the germline V gene. This CDR3 contains 15 residues. V trimming: 5 bases; J trimming: 7 bases; junction bases outside the gene matches: 11. CDR3: CASSPHTGGAIGYTF. The CDR3 coding sequence is TGTGCCAGCAGTCCACATACAGGGGGCGCGATTGGCTACACCTTC.

V and J are TRBV6-5 and TRBJ1-6, with 7 bases fitting TRBD1. J gave up 13 bases and V 4 bases, and 10 bases lay outside the gene matches. Germline loops: CDR1 MNHEY, CDR2 SVGAGI. There are 14 residues in the CDR3. CDR3 nucleotides: TGTGCCAGCAGTTTCCGGACAGGTCTGTGGCCCCTCCACTTT. This translates into CASSFRTGLWPLHF.

This clone was counted once. This chain links TRBV9 with TRBJ1-2; 9 bases line up with TRBD1. V shed 4 bases, J shed 4 bases, and the junction held 17 bases outside the gene matches. CDR3 length: 18 residues. Germline assignment: CDR1 SGDLS and CDR2 YYNGEE. The CDR3, as DNA: TGTGCCAGCAGCCAACTCCCTGAACAGGGGGCCCGAGGCTATGGCTACACCTTC. This encodes CASSQLPEQGARGYGYTF.

V usage is TRBV5-4 and J usage is TRBJ2-7, with 7 nucleotides matching TRBD1. Germline V gives CDR1 SGHNT, CDR2 YYREEE (reference sequence). J lost 1 base, V lost 3 bases, and 1 base had no gene match. The CDR3 has 13 residues. The CDR3 bases are TGTGCCAGCAGCTCGGGACAGTCCTACGAGCAGTACTTC. As protein: CASSSGQSYEQYF.

The chain uses TRBV5-4 and TRBJ1-1, with D uncertain. The CDR3 length is 12 residues. The V gene's germline CDR1 is SGHNT and CDR2 YYREEE (reference sequence). Trimming stripped 0 bases from V and 4 bases from J, with 4 bases between. CDR3 residues: CASSLDGTEAFF. CDR3 nucleotides: TGTGCCAGCAGCTTGGACGGCACTGAAGCTTTCTTT.

The chain combines TRBV27 with TRBJ1-2, with D possibly TRBD1 on 6 matching bases. The germline CDR1 and CDR2 sequences are MNHEY and SMNVEV (reference sequence). Trimming shortened V by 8 bases and J by 8 bases, and 27 bases separated the two germline ends. The CDR3 has 16 amino acids. Here the CDR3 DNA reads TGTGCCAGCCAGGAACTGGGGGGCGCGGGGGGGGGAGGCTACACCTTC. It codes for CASQELGGAGGGGYTF.

Note on this clone: The identical CDR3 is also encoded by other nucleotide sequences in the sample. This chain joins TRBV5-6 and TRBJ2-2; D gene uncertain. This CDR3 comprises 12 residues. The V and J ends lost 3 bases and 8 bases respectively, with 8 bases between them. Germline V gene sequence: CDR1 SGHDT, CDR2 YYEEEE. CDR3 protein: CASSSVVGELFF. CDR3 bases: TGTGCCAGCAGCTCTGTTGTGGGGGAGCTGTTTTTT.

The rearrangement uses TRBV29-1 and TRBJ2-7; a possible D gene is TRBD2 (5 bases). CDR1 SQVTM and CDR2 ANQGSEA come from the germline V gene. The CDR3 runs 13 residues. Trimming shortened V by 7 bases and J by 1 base, and 14 bases separated the two germline ends. The CDR3 bases are TGCAGCGCTGCCTTCGGGAAATCCTACGAGCAGTACTTC. Translated: CSAAFGKSYEQYF.

The rearrangement joins TRBV29-1 to TRBJ2-7, with 10 bases identical to TRBD2. With 1 base clipped from V and 4 bases from J, the junction kept 7 bases outside the gene matches. Germline V gene data show CDR1 as SQVTM and CDR2 as ANQGSEA. The CDR3 totals 15 residues. CDR3 in amino acids: CSVEASSGRGYEQYF. CDR3 in DNA: TGCAGCGTTGAAGCTTCTAGCGGGAGAGGATACGAGCAGTACTTC.

This sequence joins TRBV5-1 and TRBJ2-3, with D tentatively TRBD2 (5 bases). Per germline, CDR1 SGHRS and CDR2 YFSETQ. The CDR3 spans 15 residues. The V and J ends lost 5 bases and 0 bases respectively, with 13 bases between them. In DNA, the CDR3 is TGCGCCAGCAGGTCCCAGGACTTTAGCACAGATACGCAGTATTTT. Translation: CASRSQDFSTDTQYF.

The genes are TRBV5-1 and TRBJ2-7, with 8 nucleotides matching TRBD1. The trim removed 4 bases at V and 2 bases at J, leaving 14 bases unmatched. The CDR3 spans 17 residues. The germline CDR1 and CDR2 sequences are SGHRS and YFSETQ. CDR3 sequence reads: CASSEPLTGDSPYEQYF. Here the CDR3 DNA reads TGCGCCAGCAGCGAACCGTTGACAGGGGATAGTCCCTACGAGCAGTACTTC.

V usage is TRBV6-5 and J usage is TRBJ1-2; TRBD1 matches 8 bases. With V trimmed by 8 bases and J by 8 bases, 4 bases remained unmatched. Germline V lookup: CDR1 MNHEY, CDR2 SVGAGI. The length of the CDR3 is 11 residues. In nucleotides, the CDR3 is TGTGCCAGCGGACAGGGAGGCGGCTACACCTTC. Protein: CASGQGGGYTF.

V usage is TRBV9 and J usage is TRBJ2-1; 8 positions agree with TRBD2. The CDR3 sequence is 16 residues long. After removal of 0 bases from V and 3 bases from J, the junction contained 5 bases not matched to a gene. The germline V gene has CDR1 SGDLS and CDR2 YYNGEE. CDR3 in amino acids: CASSVVPGLDYNEQFF. In DNA, the CDR3 is TGTGCCAGCAGCGTAGTCCCGGGACTAGACTACAATGAGCAGTTCTTC.

This chain uses TRBV5-6 with TRBJ2-7, with 8 bases aligning to TRBD1. Per the germline V gene, CDR1 is SGHDT and CDR2 is YYEEEE. The CDR3 is made up of 14 amino acids. V trimming: 0 bases; J trimming: 5 bases; junction bases outside the gene matches: 4. CDR3 residues: CASSLGQGWNEQYF. The CDR3 DNA is TGTGCCAGCAGCTTGGGACAGGGGTGGAACGAGCAGTACTTC.

This sequence joins TRBV7-8 and TRBJ2-3; no clear D. Per germline, CDR1 SGHVS and CDR2 FQNEAQ. CDR3 size: 11 residues. Trimming took 5 bases from V and 7 from J, leaving 7 bases between them. CDR3 bases: TGTGCCAGCAGCCTCGGTAATACGCAGTATTTT. This translates into CASSLGNTQYF.

As DNA, the CDR3 is TGCGCCAGCAGTGAGTCCTCGAGCTCCTACAATGAGCAGTTCTTC. Residues: CASSESSSSYNEQFF. The J gene is TRBJ2-1, the V gene TRBV10-1, with no clear D. Germline V gene sequence: CDR1 WNHNN, CDR2 SYGVQD (reference sequence). Trimming pared 0 bases from V and 0 bases from J, leaving 6 bases between. This CDR3 comprises 15 residues.

In nucleotides, the CDR3 is TGTGCCAGCTCACCAAACCCGGGACAGGTAGGGGAAGCTTTCTTT. This codes for CASSPNPGQVGEAFF. V is TRBV18 and J is TRBJ1-1; 8 bases line up with TRBD1. Germline V lookup: CDR1 KGHSH, CDR2 LQKENI. V was pared by 2 bases and J by 8 bases, with 10 bases of the junction left unmatched. The CDR3 spans 15 residues.

The CDR3 region has the DNA TGTGCCAGCTGGCAGGTCCAAGAGACCCAGTACTTC. It yields the protein CASWQVQETQYF. The J gene is TRBJ2-5, the V gene TRBV2; no reliable D call. Trimming took off 8 bases at V and 1 base at J, with 8 bases between the two ends. CDR3 length: 12 amino acids. Germline V gives CDR1 SNHLY, CDR2 FYNNEI.

This chain connects TRBV19 to TRBJ2-3, with D maybe TRBD1 (5 bases). The length of the CDR3 is 13 residues. Per germline, CDR1 LNHDA and CDR2 SQIVND (reference sequence). V was shortened by 2 bases and J by 4 bases, with 7 bases between the two germline ends. DNA of the CDR3: TGTGCCAGTAGTATAACAGGTTCAGATACGCAGTATTTT. It specifies CASSITGSDTQYF.

The chain combines TRBV18 with TRBJ2-2; weak D call: TRBD2 (5 bases). This CDR3 contains 17 residues. Germline V gene lookup returns CDR1 KGHSH and CDR2 LQKENI. The V gene lost 3 bases and the J gene lost 1 base, with 15 bases spanning the gap. This chain's CDR3 is CASSPLRGQENTGELFF. The CDR3 DNA sequence: TGTGCCAGCTCACCTCTACGAGGGCAAGAGAACACCGGGGAGCTGTTTTTT.